These 18 T cell receptor beta chains were all obtained from the same sample, sequenced in a study of T cell changes during pregnancy in multiple sclerosis. Generated by immunoSEQ multiplex PCR, the TCRdb table keeps only in-frame clones and is missing some. The sample contains just under 80,000 clones, just over 90% of which appear only once. Sequencing used peripheral blood, obtained in the second trimester of pregnancy. All receptors come from a female donor in good health, enrolled as a control in a pregnancy study.

The V and J genes are TRBV19 and TRBJ2-3; 11 nucleotides match TRBD2. Germline values: CDR1 LNHDA, CDR2 SQIVND (reference sequence). The CDR3 has 16 residues. With V trimmed by 6 bases and J by 2 bases, 7 bases remained unmatched. The CDR3 coding sequence is TGTGCCAGTAGCGTTACTAGCGGGGGTTTCACAGATACGCAGTATTTT. It codes for CASSVTSGGFTDTQYF.

This clone was observed a handful of times. The chain is built from TRBV6-5 and TRBJ1-2; D remains ambiguous. Trimming pared 6 bases from V and 2 bases from J, leaving 13 bases between. The germline gives CDR1 MNHEY, CDR2 SVGAGI. The CDR3 consists of 14 residues. For the CDR3, the DNA is TGTGCCAGCAGCCCGGACTCGGGGAACTATGGCTACACCTTC. As protein: CASSPDSGNYGYTF.

V is TRBV6-7 and J is TRBJ2-5; TRBD2 agrees at 8 bases. TRBV6-7 is placed among ORFs of uncertain function. The CDR3 consists of 20 residues. Trimming took 4 bases from V and 0 from J; bases not matched to a gene: 19. The DNA for the CDR3 is TGTGCCAGCAGTTTCCCGTGGATGGTTTGGCGGGGGGACCACCAAGAGACCCAGTACTTC. Its translation: CASSFPWMVWRGDHQETQYF.

The chain combines TRBV4-2 with TRBJ2-2; TRBD2 agrees at 7 bases. Germline V lookup: CDR1 LGHNA, CDR2 YNFKEQ. Trimming took 0 bases from V and 5 from J; bases not matched to a gene: 3. The CDR3 consists of 15 residues. The CDR3 spells CASSQEGRETGELFF. The DNA of the CDR3 is TGTGCCAGCAGCCAAGAGGGGAGGGAAACCGGGGAGCTGTTTTTT.

The chain links TRBV7-2 to TRBJ2-5; 7 bases agree with TRBD1. The germline V gene has CDR1 SGHTA and CDR2 FQGNSA. This CDR3 contains 14 residues. Losses at the gene ends were 5 bases for V and 4 bases for J; bases not matched to a gene: 7. The CDR3 reads CASSATGQPETQYF. The CDR3 region has the DNA TGTGCCAGCAGCGCAACGGGACAGCCAGAGACCCAGTACTTC.

This chain links TRBV10-1 with TRBJ2-7; D gene ambiguous. Trimming pared 2 bases from V and 0 bases from J, leaving 5 bases between. Germline V lookup: CDR1 WNHNN, CDR2 SYGVQD (reference sequence). The CDR3 consists of 13 residues. The CDR3 DNA follows: TGCGCCAGCAGTGAGGTCATCTCCTACGAGCAGTACTTC. Amino acid sequence: CASSEVISYEQYF.

The CDR3: CASSYSRKSGYEQYF. CDR3 DNA: TGTGCCAGCAGTTACTCGAGAAAATCGGGTTACGAGCAGTACTTC. The chain joins TRBV6-5 to TRBJ2-7; no clear D. Germline V gene sequence: CDR1 MNHEY, CDR2 SVGAGI. Trimming pared 0 bases from V and 4 bases from J, leaving 13 bases between. This CDR3 region has 15 residues.

The chain links TRBV18 to TRBJ1-5, with a tentative D call TRBD1 (5 bases). The V and J ends lost 3 bases and 7 bases respectively, with 13 bases between them. The CDR3 contains 14 residues. Germline-derived CDR1 and CDR2 are KGHSH and LQKENI. CDR3 nucleotides: TGTGCCAGCTCACCCGAAGACAGTCAACAGCCCCAGCATTTT. Translating gives CASSPEDSQQPQHF.

The chain carries TRBV7-3 and TRBJ2-7; D gene unclear. Looked up from germline, CDR1 is SGHTA and CDR2 is FQGTGA. The CDR3 totals 16 residues. V was cut by 2 bases and J by 0 bases, with 14 bases left in between. The chain's CDR3 is CASSLGIRGSSYEQYF. Here the CDR3 DNA reads TGTGCCAGCAGCTTAGGTATCAGAGGTTCCTCCTACGAGCAGTACTTC.

This chain joins TRBV6-5 and TRBJ1-2; D uncertain. This CDR3 region has 14 residues. Trimming pared 0 bases from V and 5 bases from J, leaving 10 bases between. Per germline, CDR1 MNHEY and CDR2 SVGAGI. CDR3 bases: TGTGCCAGCAGTTACTCGCAGGCCTGGTATGGCTACACCTTC. Its protein product is CASSYSQAWYGYTF.

The genes are TRBV13 and TRBJ2-3, with 13 bases matching TRBD2. Trimming removed 0 bases from V and 7 bases from J; junction bases left unmatched: 10. The CDR3 extends over 18 amino acids. The germline V gene encodes CDR1 PRHDT and CDR2 FYEKMQ (reference sequence). The CDR3 nucleotides read TGTGCCAGCAGCTTAGGCCTAATTTTTGGGACTAGCGGGAATACGCAGTATTTT. Its translation is CASSLGLIFGTSGNTQYF.

The chain carries TRBV11-3 and TRBJ1-2; D is ambiguous. Per the germline V gene, CDR1 is SGHNT and CDR2 is YENEEA. CDR3 length equals 16 residues. V lost 4 bases to trimming and J lost 3 bases, with 18 bases between them. CDR3 amino acids: CASSSMGPSRYYGYTF. The CDR3 nucleotides read TGTGCCAGCAGCTCGATGGGTCCCAGCAGGTACTATGGCTACACCTTC.

The chain links TRBV30 to TRBJ1-2; TRBD1 might be the D (6 bases). V shed 2 bases and J shed 6 bases, with 31 bases lying between them. The germline gives CDR1 GTSNPN, CDR2 SVGIG (reference sequence). This CDR3 comprises 19 residues. This chain's CDR3 is CAWSFGLIFGVTGTDGYTF. The CDR3 nucleotides are TGTGCCTGGAGTTTTGGGCTAATTTTCGGAGTGACAGGCACTGATGGCTACACCTTC.

This rearrangement joins TRBV5-1 to TRBJ2-1; 9 bases fit TRBD2. The CDR3 is made up of 15 amino acids. The germline V gene encodes CDR1 SGHRS and CDR2 YFSETQ. Losses at the gene ends were 2 bases for V and 5 bases for J; bases not matched to a gene: 5. CDR3 amino acids: CASSFSGGINNEQFF. In DNA form, the CDR3 reads TGCGCCAGCAGCTTCAGCGGGGGGATCAACAATGAGCAGTTCTTC.

This rearrangement joins TRBV29-1 to TRBJ1-3; 9 bases agree with TRBD1. V lost 7 bases to trimming and J lost 3 bases; unmatched junction nucleotides: 4. This CDR3 spans 13 amino acids. Germline CDR1 SQVTM, CDR2 ANQGSEA. The CDR3 DNA follows: TGCAGCGGTGGACAGGGGTATGGAAACACCATATATTTT. Translated: CSGGQGYGNTIYF.

The chain has TRBV4-3 and TRBJ2-1, with 7 bases that match TRBD2. The CDR3 loop spans 16 amino acids. Germline CDR1 reads LGHNA; CDR2 reads YSLEER. Losses at the gene ends were 5 bases for V and 0 bases for J; bases not matched to a gene: 7. CDR3 residues: CASSYLGGSSYNEQFF. In DNA, the CDR3 is TGCGCCAGCAGCTATCTCGGCGGGAGCTCCTACAATGAGCAGTTCTTC.

This chain uses TRBV10-3 with TRBJ2-1, with D perhaps matching TRBD2 (5 bases). Germline-derived CDR1 and CDR2 are ENHRY and SYGVKD. The CDR3 runs 15 residues. V was trimmed by 5 bases and J by 9 bases, leaving 20 bases between them. CDR3 region: CAISPARSDGSEQFF. CDR3 nucleotides: TGTGCCATCAGTCCGGCTAGGTCGGATGGGAGTGAGCAGTTCTTC.

J is TRBJ1-1 and V is TRBV6-5, with a tentative D call TRBD1 (5 bases). The CDR3 covers 14 residues. CDR1 is MNHEY, CDR2 SVGAGI, per germline. Trimming stripped 4 bases from V and 0 bases from J, with 9 bases between. For the CDR3, the DNA is TGTGCCAGCAGTTTCATACAGGTGAACACTGAAGCTTTCTTT. The encoded protein is CASSFIQVNTEAFF.